This T cell receptor beta chain was sequenced in a study of cytomegalovirus exposure and HLA in healthy donors. Study-wide context: As released early, the data held roughly 85 million unique TCRs from HLA-typed donors. Most donors, approximately 82% of around 400 genotyped, fell in the Caucasian-associated ancestry cluster. Broader study findings: Within an earlier analysis, most TCR beta V segments proved productive either about 90% or about 30% of the time.

The CDR3 runs 15 residues. The trim removed 5 bases at V and 3 bases at J, leaving 8 bases unmatched. CDR1 is SGHTA, CDR2 FQGTGA, per germline. The PCR used 60 Vbeta and 13 Jbeta primers. The repertoire was sequenced with immunoSEQ multiplex PCR; TCRdb's copy has only in-frame clones and lacks some. This sample's table has some 64,000 clones. Points on this clone: Its target is not known.

This chain joins TRBV7-3 and TRBJ2-3; 7 bases align to TRBD1. This clonotype originated in a woman aged 30 to 39 in good health and CMV-seronegative. Sequencing was performed on PBMCs. CDR3 loop: CASSRGTGVTDTQYF. In DNA form, the CDR3 reads TGTGCCAGCAGCCGGGGTACAGGGGTTACAGATACGCAGTATTTT.